This T cell receptor (beta chain) was identified during a study of blood T cell repertoires in COVID-19 (dated by TCRdb to 2020 to 2022). For the wider study: The collaborator samples originated in the United States, Italy and Spain and spanned the acute and convalescent phases of COVID-19. Where HLA class I and class II types were available, the types were taken from metadata supplied by the sample provider, not from assay-based typing. Subjects who had been exposed to COVID-19, were actively infected with it, or had recovered from it provided the deeply sampled blood TCRbeta repertoires that made up the dataset. Sample metadata almost always included a de-identified subject ID, COVID-19 status, age in years and sex. The repertoires were released in a freely available public database intended as a resource for research on the immune response to SARS-CoV-2. Samples came from the ongoing ImmuneRACE study (first 160 participants) plus 1,254 subjects from 6 global collaborators. The material from the prospective study consisted of cDNA or gDNA derived from T cells, B-cell-depleted T cells, or PBMCs. Summary of the overall study and its limitations: How much clinical and demographic metadata was included differed by source and by participant, and the metadata was provided uncurated.

Each collaborating institution followed its own protocols to collect whole blood in K2EDTA tubes. Collaborator samples were shipped for TCRbeta analysis as frozen whole blood, isolated PBMCs, or DNA extracted from either sample type. TCRbeta CDR3 regions were amplified from genomic DNA by means of the immunoSEQ Assay, a bias-controlled multiplex PCR. The source study handled its data this way. Nucleated cell counts per sample were estimated from amplification of reference gene primers within the assay. To quantify the absolute abundance of each unique TCRbeta CDR3 rearrangement, sequence reads were collapsed and filtered. For each sample, productive Simpson clonality was calculated as the square root of Simpson's diversity index across productive rearrangements. The table comes from immuneACCESS by way of TCRdb, which keeps in-frame sequences with V and J called. Part of the clones is missing from these tables; in studies checked, under half for an unresolved V gene and the rest for unknown reasons. V, J and clone size were drawn from that table, and D and trimming were deduced from the DNA. This sample comprises some 180,000 clones, roughly 88% of them detected only once. The top ten constitute over 10% of the sample.

Concerning this clone itself: What antigen it recognizes has not been identified. No per-base quality is available; no much larger clone lies one base away.

The clonotype originates from a human donor in a cohort sampled during active COVID-19. Sequences were obtained from peripheral blood.

The DNA is TGTGCCAGTAGTATAGGATCAGGCTGGAACACTGAAGCTTTCTTT. The translation is CASSIGSGWNTEAFF. The chain was built from TRBV19 and TRBJ1-1, with no confident D gene call. From cysteine to phenylalanine, the CDR3 is 15 amino acids long. CDR3 DNA is the only sequence kept; it has 45 bases, read in frame from the first base. Via the germline V gene (reference sequence), CDR1 is LNHDA and CDR2 SQIVND. V lost 1 base and J lost 1 base; the stretch between them is 10 bases long.